A selection of T cell receptor beta chains follows, all from one sample in a study of technical replicates of blood from several donors. Assay: immunoSEQ multiplex PCR; the TCRdb copy retains only in-frame clones and omits some. The data hold approximately 59,000 clones, with approximately 86% observed a single time. Sequenced material: PBMCs. The receptor set was obtained from a human donor in good health. Some clones in this sample may be carry-over from other donors' samples. CDR3s include the opening cysteine and the closing phenylalanine or tryptophan.

TRBV7-2 | CASSSPRTPGTQYF
TRBV10-3 | CAISLSGGLTNEQFF
TRBV6-6 | CASSVLGGGHTEAFF
TRBV4-1 | CASSLIHRGFEKLFF
TRBV10-3 | CAISGGQGGTEAFF
TRBV4-3 | CASSHLANSPLHF
TRBV6-6 | CASSYRVRRETDTQYF
TRBV7-9 | CASSLDRSAGGYTF
TRBV30 | CAWSVLAGSSSYEQYF
TRBV5-1 | CASSFGPRTSSRSSYNEQFF
TRBV7-9 | CASSLPNSPLHF
TRBV9 | CASSPVDKAGGTGELFF
TRBV30 | CAWSVGNNYGYTF
TRBV6-5 | CASRRGGQGYGYTF
TRBV18 | CASSPSQGARSPGNTIYF
TRBV5-4 | CASSPREDTDTQYF
TRBV4-2 | CASSQVRAGLPEAFF
TRBV5-6 | CASSLVRSGGATEQFF
TRBV7-2 | CASTRSGEGREQYF
TRBV4-3 | CASSQGSRTSTGELFF
TRBV7-9 | CASSVSGTSNQPQHF
TRBV7-3 | CASSLSGGSYEQYF
TRBV27 | CASSKIAGGPYEQYF
TRBV5-1 | CASHAGGTADTQYF
TRBV7-2 | CASSLRGFGGELFF
TRBV11-3 | CASSIGQAPQETQYF
TRBV27 | CASRSTGNTEAFF
TRBV5-4 | CATRTSERTDTQYF
TRBV29-1 | CSVEGLGASGFF
TRBV7-9 | CASSLTGRGATTDTQYF
TRBV5-6 | CASSLGGLSTDTQYF
TRBV18 | CASSPRLADTGELFF
TRBV7-7 | CASSPSLESYNEQFF
TRBV2 | CASSVGQGNSPLHF
TRBV13 | CASSPRSGGRTDTQYF
TRBV9 | CASSVARGPIGSPLHF
TRBV19 | CASSRTGLEPQHF
TRBV2 | CASSPGRLSYEQYF
TRBV5-1 | CASSLSAAHETQYF